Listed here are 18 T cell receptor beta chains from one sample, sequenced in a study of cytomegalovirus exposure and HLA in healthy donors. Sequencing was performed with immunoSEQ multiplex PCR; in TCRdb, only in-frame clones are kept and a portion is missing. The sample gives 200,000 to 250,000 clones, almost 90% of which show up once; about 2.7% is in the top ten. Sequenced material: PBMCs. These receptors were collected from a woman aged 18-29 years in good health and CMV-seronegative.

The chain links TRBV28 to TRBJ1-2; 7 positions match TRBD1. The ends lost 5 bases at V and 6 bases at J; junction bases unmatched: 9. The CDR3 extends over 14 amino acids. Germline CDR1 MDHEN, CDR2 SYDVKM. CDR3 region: CASSKLQGFHGYTF. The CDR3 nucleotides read TGTGCCAGCAGTAAACTACAGGGGTTCCATGGCTACACCTTC.

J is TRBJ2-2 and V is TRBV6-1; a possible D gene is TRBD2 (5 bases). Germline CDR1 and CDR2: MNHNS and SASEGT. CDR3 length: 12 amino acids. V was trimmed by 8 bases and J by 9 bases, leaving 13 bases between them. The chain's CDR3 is CASAGGHRELFF. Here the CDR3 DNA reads TGTGCCAGCGCAGGAGGCCATAGGGAGCTGTTTTTT.

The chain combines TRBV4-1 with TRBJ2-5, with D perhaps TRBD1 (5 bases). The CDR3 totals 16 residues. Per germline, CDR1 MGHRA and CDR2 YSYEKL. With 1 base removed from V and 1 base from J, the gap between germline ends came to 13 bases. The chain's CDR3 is CASSQVAGAVQETQYF. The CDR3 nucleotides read TGCGCCAGCAGCCAAGTTGCTGGGGCAGTCCAAGAGACCCAGTACTTC.

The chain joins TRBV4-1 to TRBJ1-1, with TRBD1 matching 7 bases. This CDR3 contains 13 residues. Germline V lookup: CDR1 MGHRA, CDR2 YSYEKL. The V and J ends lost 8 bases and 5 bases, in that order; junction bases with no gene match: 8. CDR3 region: CASGTGERTEAFF. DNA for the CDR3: TGCGCCAGCGGAACAGGGGAGCGGACTGAAGCTTTCTTT.

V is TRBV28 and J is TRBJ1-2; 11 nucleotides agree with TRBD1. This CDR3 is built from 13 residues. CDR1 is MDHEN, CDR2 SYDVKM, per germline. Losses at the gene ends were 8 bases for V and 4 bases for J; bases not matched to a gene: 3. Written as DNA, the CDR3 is TGTGCCAGCCGGACAGGGGGCGGCTATGGCTACACCTTC. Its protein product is CASRTGGGYGYTF.

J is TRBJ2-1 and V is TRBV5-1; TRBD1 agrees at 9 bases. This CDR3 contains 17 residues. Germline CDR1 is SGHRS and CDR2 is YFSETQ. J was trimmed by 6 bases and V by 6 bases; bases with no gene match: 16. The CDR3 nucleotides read TGCGCCAGCATTATAACTCCGCGGGACAGGGAGTTCAATGAGCAGTTCTTC. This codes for CASIITPRDREFNEQFF. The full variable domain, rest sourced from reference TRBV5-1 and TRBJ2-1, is KAGVTQTPRYLIKTRGQQVTLSCSPISGHRSVSWYQQTPGQGLQFLFEYFSETQRNKGNFPGRFSGRQFSNSRSEMNVSTLELGDSALYLCASIITPRDREFNEQFFGPGTRLTVL.

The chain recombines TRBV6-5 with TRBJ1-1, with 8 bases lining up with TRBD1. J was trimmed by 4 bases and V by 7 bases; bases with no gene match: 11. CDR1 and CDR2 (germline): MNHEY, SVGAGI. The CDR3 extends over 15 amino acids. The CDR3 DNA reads TGTGCCAGCATCACAGGGCAGGGGGCTGGCACTGAAGCTTTCTTT. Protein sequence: CASITGQGAGTEAFF.

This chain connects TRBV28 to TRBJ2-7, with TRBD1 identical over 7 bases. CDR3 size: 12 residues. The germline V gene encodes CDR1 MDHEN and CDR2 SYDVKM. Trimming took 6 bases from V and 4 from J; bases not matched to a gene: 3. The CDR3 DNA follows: TGTGCCAGCAGCCAGGGGGATTACGAGCAGTACTTC. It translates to CASSQGDYEQYF.

DNA of the CDR3: TGTGCCAGCAGCACGATAGCGGGATTGGCCGGGGAGCTGTTTTTT. Protein: CASSTIAGLAGELFF. V and J are TRBV7-9 and TRBJ2-2, with 8 bases matching TRBD2. With V trimmed by 5 bases and J by 6 bases, 8 bases remained unmatched. Germline CDR1 and CDR2: SEHNR and FQNEAQ (reference sequence). CDR3 length: 15 residues.

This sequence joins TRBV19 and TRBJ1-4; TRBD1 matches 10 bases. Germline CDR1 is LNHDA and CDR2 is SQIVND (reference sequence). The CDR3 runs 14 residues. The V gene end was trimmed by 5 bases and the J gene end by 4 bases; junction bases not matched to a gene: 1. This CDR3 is CASSRTGGNEKLFF. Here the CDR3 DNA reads TGTGCCAGTAGTCGGACAGGGGGTAATGAAAAACTGTTTTTT.

For the CDR3, the DNA is TGTGCCAGCAGCCCGGGACAGGGAGGCACCTACGAGCAGTACTTC. It yields the protein CASSPGQGGTYEQYF. This sequence joins TRBV7-6 and TRBJ2-7; TRBD1 matches at 9 bases. V gave up 5 bases and J gave up 2 bases; unmatched junction bases: 7. The CDR3 extends over 15 amino acids. Germline CDR1 and CDR2: SGHVS and FNYEAQ.

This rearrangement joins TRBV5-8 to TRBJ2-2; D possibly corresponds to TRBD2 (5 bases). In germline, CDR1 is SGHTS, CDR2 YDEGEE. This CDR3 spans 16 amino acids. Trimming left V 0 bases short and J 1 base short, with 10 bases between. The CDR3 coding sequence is TGTGCCAGCAGCTTGGTCCTAAGCGGGAACACCGGGGAGCTGTTTTTT. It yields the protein CASSLVLSGNTGELFF.

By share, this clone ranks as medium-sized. The CDR3 here is CASSFRTGGYGYTF. The DNA for the CDR3 is TGTGCCAGCAGTTTTAGGACAGGGGGTTATGGCTACACCTTC. This chain joins TRBV6-5 and TRBJ1-2; TRBD1 aligns across 10 bases. This CDR3 has 14 residues. The trim removed 4 bases at V and 5 bases at J, leaving 4 bases unmatched. CDR1 and CDR2 (germline): MNHEY, SVGAGI.

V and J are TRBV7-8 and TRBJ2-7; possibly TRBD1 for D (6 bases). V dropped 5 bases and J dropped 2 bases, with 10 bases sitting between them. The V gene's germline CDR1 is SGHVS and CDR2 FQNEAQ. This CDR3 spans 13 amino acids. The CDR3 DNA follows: TGTGCCAGCAGCCCCGGACAGACCTACGAGCAGTACTTC. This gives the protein CASSPGQTYEQYF.

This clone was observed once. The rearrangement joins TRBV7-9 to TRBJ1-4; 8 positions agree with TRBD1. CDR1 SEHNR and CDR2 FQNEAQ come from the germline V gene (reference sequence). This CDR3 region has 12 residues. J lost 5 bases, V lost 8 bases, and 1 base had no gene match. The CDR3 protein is CASRQGNEKLFF. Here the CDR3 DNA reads TGTGCCAGCCGACAGGGGAATGAAAAACTGTTTTTT.

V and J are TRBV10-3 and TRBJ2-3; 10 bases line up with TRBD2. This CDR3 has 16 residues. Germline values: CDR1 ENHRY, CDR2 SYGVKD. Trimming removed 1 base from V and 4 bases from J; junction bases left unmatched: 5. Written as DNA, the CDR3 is TGTGCCATCAGTGAGTGCAGCGGGAGGGGAGCAGATACGCAGTATTTT. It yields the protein CAISECSGRGADTQYF.

CDR3 DNA sequence: TGTGCCAGCAGCCCGCTAGCGGGAGCCGCCGGAGAGACCCAGTACTTC. Its protein is CASSPLAGAAGETQYF. The chain recombines TRBV5-6 with TRBJ2-5, with 10 bases lining up with TRBD2. Germline assignment: CDR1 SGHDT and CDR2 YYEEEE. With V trimmed by 4 bases and J by 4 bases, 10 bases remained unmatched. The CDR3 is 16 residues long.

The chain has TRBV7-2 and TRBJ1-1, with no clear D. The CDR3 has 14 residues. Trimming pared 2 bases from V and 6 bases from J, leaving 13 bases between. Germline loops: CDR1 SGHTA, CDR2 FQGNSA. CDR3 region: CASSLFRLGAEAFF. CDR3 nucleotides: TGTGCCAGCAGCTTATTCAGGTTGGGAGCTGAAGCTTTCTTT. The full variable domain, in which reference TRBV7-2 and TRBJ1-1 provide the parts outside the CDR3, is GAGVSQSPSNKVTEKGKDVELRCDPISGHTALYWYRQSLGQGLEFLIYFQGNSAPDKSGLPSDRFSAERTGGSVSTLTIQRTQQEDSAVYLCASSLFRLGAEAFFGQGTRLTVV.